This T cell receptor (beta chain) originates from a study of T cell repertoires in cytomegalovirus infection. The study's findings and limits: In two of eight donors, the top clonotype was HLA-C-restricted CMV-specific.

There are a few counts of this clonotype. Its target is unknown. TCRdb itself ran the reads through MiXCR, one entry per CDR3 protein. There are about 770,000 distinct CDR3 sequences in the sample; roughly 28% occur only once, and around 13% lies in the top ten. The CDR3 spans 18 residues. Trimming stripped 3 bases from V and 0 bases from J, with 19 bases between. This sequence was found in a human donor in good health (CMV status not recorded). Some clones in this sample may be carry-over from other donors' samples. The rearrangement uses TRBV12-3 or TRBV12-4 and TRBJ2-3; possibly TRBD2 for D (5 bases). This specimen was cultured CD8+ T cells from PBMCs, taken from culture after CMV antigen stimulation. Here the CDR3 DNA reads TGTGCCAGCAGTTTTACAGTATATGGAGGAGGAAGCACAGATACGCAGTATTTT. It encodes CASSFTVYGGGSTDTQYF.